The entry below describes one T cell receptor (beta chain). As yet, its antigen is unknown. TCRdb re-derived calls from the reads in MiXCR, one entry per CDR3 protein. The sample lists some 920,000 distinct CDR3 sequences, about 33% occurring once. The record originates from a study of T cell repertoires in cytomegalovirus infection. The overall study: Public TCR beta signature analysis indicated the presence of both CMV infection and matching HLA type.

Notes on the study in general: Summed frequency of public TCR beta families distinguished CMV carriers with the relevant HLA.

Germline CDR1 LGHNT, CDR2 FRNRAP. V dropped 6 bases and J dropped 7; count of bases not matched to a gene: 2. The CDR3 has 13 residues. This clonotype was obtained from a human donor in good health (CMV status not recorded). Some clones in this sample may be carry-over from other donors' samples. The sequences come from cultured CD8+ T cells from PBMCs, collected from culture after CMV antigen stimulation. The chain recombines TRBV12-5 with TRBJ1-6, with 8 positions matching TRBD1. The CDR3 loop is CASGTGENSPLHF. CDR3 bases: TGTGCTAGTGGGACAGGGGAAAATTCACCCCTCCACTTT.